The text below deals with one T cell receptor (beta chain). What antigen it recognizes has not been identified. The CDR3 starts with the cysteine, ends with the phenylalanine, and has 15 residues. DNA is not recorded here. CDR1 and CDR2 were assigned from the germline V gene (reference sequence) as LNHDA and SQIVND. The instrument was an Illumina HiSeq 2000. 5'RACE template switching, by which a universal primer site and unique molecular identifiers were added, was used to make TCR beta cDNA libraries. Synthesis of cDNA was primed from the TCR beta constant segment and was followed by two consecutive PCR amplification steps. Processing in the source paper ran as follows. MIGEC was used to demultiplex reads and group reads by UMI, and MiTCR was used to assemble and quantify clonotypes. To remove erroneous sequences, TCR cDNA sequences were retained only when supported by two or more reads. The tcR package was used for downstream repertoire analysis, with clonotypes matched between fractions based on CDR3 nucleotide sequence plus V segment. VDJmatch was used to annotate antigen specificity against VDJdb, with one amino acid substitution in CDR3 permitted. Through TCRdb reprocessing, the reads give one entry per CDR3 protein sequence; DNA is omitted. Here the V and J calls rest on TCRdb's processing, not on the authors' analysis. The record for this sample contains 550,000 or so distinct CDR3 sequences. The ten largest clones represent 3% to 4.5% of the sample.

To determine HCMV serostatus, a commercial ELISA kit was used to detect HCMV-specific IgG in serum. Ficoll density gradient centrifugation was used to isolate peripheral blood mononuclear cells from blood. The data belong to a study of T cells expressing NK-cell markers (dated by TCRdb to 2020 to 2021). With regard to the full study: In sorted CD3+CD56+NKG2C+, CD3+CD56+NKG2C- and CD3+CD56-NKG2C+ T-cell subsets from 7 to 9 donors, TCR beta-chain repertoires were profiled. Among the eight sequenced donors, only one was HCMV-seronegative, while the other seven were HCMV-seropositive. Randomly selected healthy volunteers, three men and five women, were used as the eight sequenced donors. Libraries were sequenced as 2 x 150 bp reads on Illumina HiSeq 2000/2500, MiSeq or NextSeq.

The study at large found these results: In five to seven donors, the dominant CD3+CD56+NKG2C+ clonotypes were found to rank among the top 10 CD8+ clonotypes and to make up about 1.0-7.0% of CD8+ T cells. Those dominant clonotypes were again the most abundant among CD3+CD56-NKG2C+ cells in a handful of donors, at about 28.3-60.1%. Whether the expanded NKG2C-expressing T cell clones were specific for HCMV antigens remained unclear.

The clonotype originates from a young man in good health. Donor details come from another sample of the same person, matched by shared clones. The chain links TRBV19 with TRBJ2-3; the TCRdb call, TRBD1, lacks DNA for checking. Specimen: blood T cells: a sorted CD56 or NKG2C T cell subset, CD4+ or CD8+ T cells, or bulk PBMC T cells (not recorded which). The CDR3 loop reads CASSKRTGTTDTQYF.